This T cell receptor beta chain was found in a study of OX40 agonist ivuxolimab in advanced cancers. Regarding the study in general: Ivuxolimab, which targeted the costimulatory receptor OX40 (CD134), was an agonistic, fully human IgG2 monoclonal antibody. Patients were allowed to have had prior anti-PD-1, anti-PD-L1 or anti-CTLA-4 therapy, and 40% to 45% of the dose-escalation patients had previously received checkpoint inhibitors. Partial responses occurred in three dose-escalation patients, of whom one had hepatocellular carcinoma and two had cutaneous melanoma. The paper covers the monotherapy dose-escalation part of the phase I ivuxolimab trial, which included N of about 56 patients. Peripheral TCRbeta sequencing was intended to test whether TCR sequence diversity was altered and clonal T-cell expansion was caused by ivuxolimab. The dose-escalation cohort was about 87% male with a mean age of about 60 years, ranging from about 23 to 85. Of the roughly 54 dose-escalation patients, hepatocellular carcinoma was present in approximately 20, melanoma in around 15, renal cell carcinoma in 9 and head and neck cancer in 9. Intravenous ivuxolimab was administered to patients every 2 weeks at six dose levels: 0.01, 0.1, 0.3, 1.5, 3 and 10 mg/kg. What the research found in general, with its limitations: Low levels of normalized T-cell clonal expansion were also seen in some nonresponding patients. At doses from 0.1 to 3.0 mg/kg, clonal expansion was seen in both CD4+ and CD8+ blood T cells between baseline and week 6. After ivuxolimab, more expanded clones were found on average in CD8+ T cells than in CD4+ T cells. Partial responders in the 0.1-3.0 mg/kg groups had among the lowest normalized peripheral clonal expansion, especially among CD8+ T cells. Antigen specificity was not determined for the clonally expanded peripheral T cells.

Patients with autoimmune disease history or receiving systemic immunosuppression were excluded from the trial. In every dose cohort, peripheral blood was drawn for TCR sequencing at baseline, cycle 4 day 1, and cycle 7 day 1. The samples were drawn from a first-in-human, open-label, multicenter phase I dose-escalation trial of ivuxolimab. Adults with locally advanced or metastatic melanoma, renal cell, hepatocellular, or head and neck squamous cell carcinoma were enrolled in the trial. CD4+ and CD8+ T cells were sorted separately from peripheral blood before TCR sequencing. For sequencing of the TCRbeta CDR3 region, genomic DNA was extracted from the sorted cells. The immunoSEQ Assay was used to sequence the TCRbeta CDR3 regions. TCRdb obtained this table from immuneACCESS and retained in-frame rearrangements with V and J assigned. These tables miss some clones; where compared with another copy, unresolved V genes account for less than half of the shortfall, and the remainder is unexplained. The sample table records about 64,000 clones; around 93% of these occur just once. About 0.44% of the sample belongs to the ten largest clones.

On this clone: Its recognized antigen is unknown. Base quality data are lacking; no much larger clone is found one base away.

CDR1 and CDR2 were assigned from the germline V gene as SGHVS and FNYEAQ. Its CDR3 holds 13 amino acids, cysteine through phenylalanine. Only the CDR3 DNA stays, 39 bases, in frame from base 1. Trimming takes 5 bases from V and 6 bases from J, and the germline ends sit 11 bases apart. The V and J segments used are TRBV7-6 and TRBJ1-5, and possibly TRBD1, on 5 matching bases. This receptor was obtained from an adult with an advanced solid tumor such as melanoma, head and neck, liver or kidney cancer. Sequences were derived from CD4+ or CD8+ T cells sorted from blood, sampled in a trial of the OX40 agonist ivuxolimab. The CDR3 here reads CASSPGATQPQHF. The DNA reads TGTGCCAGCAGCCCCGGGGCGACTCAGCCCCAGCATTTT.